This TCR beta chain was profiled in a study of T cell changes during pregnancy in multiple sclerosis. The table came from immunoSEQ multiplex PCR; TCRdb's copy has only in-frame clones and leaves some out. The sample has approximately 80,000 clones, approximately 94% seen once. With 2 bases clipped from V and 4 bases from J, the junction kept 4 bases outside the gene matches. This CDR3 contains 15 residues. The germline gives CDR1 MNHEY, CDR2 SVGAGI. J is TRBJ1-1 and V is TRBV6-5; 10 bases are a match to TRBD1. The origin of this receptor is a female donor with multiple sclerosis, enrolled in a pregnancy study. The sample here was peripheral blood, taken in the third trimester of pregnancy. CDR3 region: CASSYGRTGGTEAFF. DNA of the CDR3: TGTGCCAGCAGTTACGGCCGGACAGGGGGCACTGAAGCTTTCTTT.